This is a list of T cell receptor beta chains from one sample in a study of T cells in Graves' hyperthyroidism and ophthalmopathy. TCRdb reprocessed the multiplex PCR reads via MiXCR and lists one record per CDR3 protein. The sample gives more than 650,000 distinct CDR3 sequences, 14% of which show up once; roughly a tenth is in the top ten. Sequenced input: blood. The receptors here all came from a woman aged 18-29 years with Graves' hyperthyroidism. Each CDR3 is given without its conserved first and last residue. Clone sizes are given selectively: once, few, many, or a class where the clone is expanded.

many	TRBV24-1	TRBJ2-2	ATSDLASFHTGELF
many	TRBV6-2/TRBV6-3	TRBJ1-2	ASSYQGGDYGYT
many	TRBV6-2/TRBV6-3	TRBJ2-7	ASSYSERQY
many	TRBV20-1	TRBJ2-7	SARDFSGLAPYEQY
few	TRBV7-3	TRBJ2-1	ASSRRRSEGQF
-	TRBV27	TRBJ2-5	ASSLYGGGVQETQY
many	TRBV30	TRBJ1-1	AWKGGDTEAF
many	TRBV10-2	TRBJ2-7	ASSESDRTSRYEQY
few	TRBV29-1	TRBJ1-1	SVLARGPNTEAF
few	TRBV4-2	TRBJ2-1	ASSRKPGTSYNEQF
-	TRBV6-5	TRBJ2-1	ASSYSSGTSGSYNEQF
few	TRBV12-3/TRBV12-4	TRBJ2-7	ATSSAGTGVLYEQY
few	TRBV6-2/TRBV6-3	TRBJ2-7	ASREGRDIPYEQY
-	TRBV5-1	TRBJ2-1	ASSSQGLAGDRGEQF
many	TRBV20-1	TRBJ2-1	SARGETPDKGPYNEQF
few	TRBV9	TRBJ1-2	ASSNRDSGYT
-	TRBV13	TRBJ2-1	ASSQTGGGIGGSSYNEQF
many	TRBV9	TRBJ2-7	ASSVGASYEQY
few	TRBV5-1	TRBJ2-7	ASTLGSGMDYEQY
-	TRBV19	TRBJ2-7	ASSMHGVPYEQY
many	TRBV28	TRBJ2-1	ASSLRGGLLNEQF
few	TRBV19	TRBJ2-2	ASTPPGGAGGPTDTGELF
many	TRBV20-1	TRBJ2-3	SASRGTGTQY
many	TRBV20-1	TRBJ2-1	SARTSGRGNEQF